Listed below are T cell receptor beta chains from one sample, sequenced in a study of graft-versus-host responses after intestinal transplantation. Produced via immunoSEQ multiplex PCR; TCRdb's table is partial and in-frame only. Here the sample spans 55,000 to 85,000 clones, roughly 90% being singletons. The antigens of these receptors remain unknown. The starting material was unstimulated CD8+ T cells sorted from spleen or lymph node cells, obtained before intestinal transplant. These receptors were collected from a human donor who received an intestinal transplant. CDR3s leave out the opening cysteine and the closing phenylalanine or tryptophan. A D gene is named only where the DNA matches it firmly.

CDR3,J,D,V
ASSPSAGSPPPYEQY,TRBJ2-7,-,TRBV19
ASSPYPSIEQF,TRBJ2-1,-,TRBV7-9
AWNLGSSYNEQF,TRBJ2-1,-,TRBV30
ASTPTPGKTYEQY,TRBJ2-7,-,TRBV6-5
ASSFVGNSIGQPQH,TRBJ1-5,-,TRBV27
ASSPFRGVNTEAF,TRBJ1-1,-,TRBV28
ASSEALVPLHGYT,TRBJ1-2,-,TRBV2
AIRGQRQGSNEQF,TRBJ2-1,TRBD1,TRBV10-3
ASATGGSGNTIY,TRBJ1-3,TRBD1,TRBV18
ASSHSGGFHEQY,TRBJ2-7,TRBD1,TRBV7-9
ASSDHGVANEKLF,TRBJ1-4,-,TRBV2
ASSYSTGEREQY,TRBJ2-7,TRBD1,TRBV6-5
ATTGRDTGELF,TRBJ2-2,-,TRBV6-1
ASSLAPWQAGGSSYNEQF,TRBJ2-1,TRBD2,TRBV7-2
ASSEGTAPGHEQY,TRBJ2-7,TRBD1,TRBV2
ASSLVAGQDGGYEQY,-,-,TRBV5-1
ASTVGSESSYEQY,TRBJ2-7,-,TRBV2
ASSSLAGGDDEQF,TRBJ2-1,TRBD2,TRBV13
ASSGLAGGQETQY,TRBJ2-5,TRBD2,TRBV6-5
ASSAITGDPTLEQF,TRBJ2-1,TRBD1,TRBV7-9
ASSQTPNYGYT,TRBJ1-2,-,TRBV11-2
ASSEGAGAYEQY,TRBJ2-7,-,TRBV6-1
ATSRDSGRGNEQF,TRBJ2-1,-,TRBV15
ASSFTPTGPYQPQH,TRBJ1-5,TRBD1,TRBV27
ASSEDRASNQPQH,TRBJ1-5,TRBD1,TRBV6-1
ASSQGQYNEQF,TRBJ2-1,TRBD1,TRBV28
ASSLTGGPGTQY,TRBJ2-3,TRBD2,TRBV7-2
ASSLQGQPQH,TRBJ1-5,-,TRBV7-8
ASGRGATNSPLH,TRBJ1-6,-,TRBV5-1
ASSPIREGPEY,TRBJ2-7,TRBD2,TRBV27
ASSWAAGQGYEQY,TRBJ2-7,TRBD1,TRBV19
ASSQDPPSTNEKLF,TRBJ1-4,-,TRBV4-1
AWSHNRDQETQY,TRBJ2-5,-,TRBV30
ASSTDSREAF,TRBJ1-1,-,TRBV5-1
ASPEIQETQY,TRBJ2-5,-,TRBV7-8
ASSYRVWNTEAF,TRBJ1-1,-,TRBV5-1
ASSLVRRPYEQY,TRBJ2-7,-,TRBV5-6
ASSFSQGEYNEQF,TRBJ2-1,TRBD1,TRBV7-9
ASSESAGGKETQY,TRBJ2-5,TRBD2,TRBV6-1
ASSQVGGEGTQY,TRBJ2-5,TRBD2,TRBV4-1
ASSVPPGGQGNQPQH,TRBJ1-5,TRBD1,TRBV6-1
ASSLEQPYGYT,TRBJ1-2,-,TRBV7-9
ASAAGVDTQY,TRBJ2-3,-,TRBV7-9
ASSPQGTNEKLF,TRBJ1-4,-,TRBV7-9
ASSQDGTGTYGYT,TRBJ1-2,TRBD1,TRBV4-1
ASSLEREIYNEQF,TRBJ2-1,TRBD2,TRBV28
ASSRQGFPYGYT,TRBJ1-2,TRBD1,TRBV7-9
ASSTTGWEQY,TRBJ2-7,-,TRBV19
ASSYSRYSYEQY,TRBJ2-7,-,TRBV6-5
ASSQGGYEQY,TRBJ2-7,-,TRBV7-8